This T cell receptor (beta chain) was found in a study of blood T cell repertoires in COVID-19. Study in general: Whether acute or convalescent, the COVID-19 samples came from the United States, Italy and Spain. T cells, B-cell-depleted T cells, or PBMCs supplied cDNA or gDNA.

The repertoire was sequenced with immunoSEQ multiplex PCR; TCRdb's copy has only in-frame clones and lacks some. The sample has about 89,000 clones, 55% to 75% seen once. Germline V lookup: CDR1 SGHDT, CDR2 YYEEEE. Trimming stripped 2 bases from V and 2 bases from J, with 8 bases between. The length of the CDR3 is 15 residues. This clone was observed a handful of times. The clonotype originates from a woman aged 80 or over with acute or convalescent COVID-19. The chain couples TRBV5-6 to TRBJ1-6, with D maybe TRBD1 (5 bases). The sequenced material came from peripheral blood. The CDR3 protein is CASSLAGTYNSPLHF. Here the CDR3 DNA reads TGTGCCAGCAGCTTAGCAGGGACCTATAATTCACCCCTCCACTTT.